Listed below are T cell receptor beta chains from one sample, sequenced in a study of radiation and T cells in renal cell carcinoma. Clones were sequenced by immunoSEQ multiplex PCR, and TCRdb holds only the in-frame ones, with some missing. Among about 150,000 clones listed, roughly 88% were seen once. The source was blood, collected from a patient whose treatment included radiotherapy and nephrectomy. These receptors originate from a woman between 50 and 59 years old with renal cell carcinoma. CDR3s include the opening cysteine and the closing phenylalanine or tryptophan.

J	V	CDR3
TRBJ1-4	TRBV6-1	CASSEGGQRFNEKLFF
TRBJ2-2	TRBV5-6	CASSLVAGGTGELFF
TRBJ1-1	TRBV19	CASSIGDLNTEAFF
TRBJ1-3	TRBV28	CASSPRGGNGNTIYF
TRBJ1-2	TRBV6-4	CASSEQGNGYTF
TRBJ2-2	TRBV19	CASSMGGGTGELFF
TRBJ1-2	TRBV2	CASSEEGQAYGYTF
TRBJ1-1	TRBV19	CASHERGNTEAFF
TRBJ2-1	TRBV2	CASTLGRGRGLSEQFF
TRBJ2-7	TRBV6-6	CASSYFGTGGGEQYF
TRBJ2-2	TRBV4-1	CASSQTRETGELFF
TRBJ1-4	TRBV4-2	CASSRIGGTNEKLFF
TRBJ1-4	TRBV19	CASGEANRGANEKLFF
TRBJ1-1	TRBV6-1	CASSDETGVAFF
TRBJ1-2	TRBV6-6	CASSYSSPGDNYGYTF
TRBJ1-2	TRBV11-2	CASSRRATNYGYTF
TRBJ1-1	TRBV14	CASSRWDSYTEAFF
TRBJ1-3	TRBV5-1	CASSLGLGAGNTIYF
TRBJ1-1	TRBV2	CASRGRVLTEAFF
TRBJ2-5	TRBV7-2	CASSLNVLGQLGQETQYF
TRBJ1-4	TRBV2	CASSLVTGSEKLFF